A selection of T cell receptor beta chains follows, all from one sample in a study of PD-L1 blockade in urothelial cancer. This table comes from immunoSEQ multiplex PCR, and its TCRdb copy is limited to in-frame clones, with some not included. The sample carries under 80,000 clones, roughly 79% recorded once. The starting material was PBMCs, obtained around atezolizumab (anti-PD-L1) treatment. The receptors were gathered from a man aged 70-80 years with urothelial cancer. CDR3s include the opening cysteine and the closing phenylalanine or tryptophan. The D gene is left open where the match is weak. Clone size is given for some rows only: seen once, a few or many times, or a class if the clone is expanded.

-	TRBV7-9	TRBJ2-1	-	CASRFLTVGNEQFF	TGTGCCAGCAGATTTTTGACAGTAGGCAATGAGCAGTTCTTC
TRBD2	TRBV7-2	TRBJ2-7	-	CASSLDSREARREQYF	TGTGCCAGCAGCTTAGATTCCCGGGAGGCAAGACGCGAGCAGTACTTC
-	TRBV5-5	TRBJ2-7	few	CASSLAGTAYEQYF	TGTGCCAGCAGCTTGGCCGGCACAGCCTACGAGCAGTACTTC
TRBD2	TRBV11-3	TRBJ2-5	few	CASSFGGGRYQETQYF	TGTGCCAGCAGCTTCGGGGGGGGAAGGTACCAAGAGACCCAGTACTTC
TRBD1	TRBV4-1	TRBJ2-4	-	CASSQDLRDRQGNIQYF	TGCGCCAGCAGCCAAGATCTTCGGGACCGACAGGGAAACATTCAGTACTTC
-	TRBV4-2	TRBJ1-2	-	CASSQDLYGYTF	TGTGCCAGCAGCCAAGACCTCTATGGCTACACCTTC
TRBD1	TRBV19	TRBJ1-2	-	CASSTGTGVGYTF	TGTGCCAGTAGTACCGGTACAGGGGTTGGCTACACCTTC
TRBD2	TRBV2	TRBJ2-7	once	CASSPTSGTTYEQYF	TGTGCCAGCAGTCCAACTAGCGGGACCACCTACGAGCAGTACTTC
-	TRBV5-1	TRBJ2-7	-	CASSLAGDHEQYF	TGCGCCAGCAGCTTGGCGGGAGATCACGAGCAGTACTTC
-	TRBV5-5	TRBJ2-5	-	CASSWAPSETQYF	TGTGCCAGCAGCTGGGCACCATCGGAGACCCAGTACTTC
TRBD1	TRBV5-1	TRBJ2-2	-	CASRAGQGRNGELFF	TGCGCCAGCAGGGCTGGACAGGGGAGGAACGGGGAGCTGTTTTTT
-	TRBV5-8	TRBJ1-4	-	CASSLFRGGDEKLFF	TGTGCCAGCAGCTTATTCAGAGGAGGGGATGAAAAACTGTTTTTT
-	TRBV4-1	TRBJ1-1	few	CASSLSPSNTEAFF	TGCGCCAGCAGCCTAAGCCCGTCGAACACTGAAGCTTTCTTT
-	TRBV7-2	TRBJ2-7	-	CASSLEPIYEQYF	TGTGCCAGCAGCTTAGAGCCGATCTACGAGCAGTACTTC
-	TRBV5-1	TRBJ1-2	-	CASSLADYGYTF	TGCGCCAGCAGCTTGGCGGACTATGGCTACACCTTC
TRBD1	TRBV29-1	TRBJ2-1	-	CSVVGQVRQGEQFF	TGCAGCGTCGTAGGACAGGTCAGGCAGGGCGAGCAGTTCTTC
-	TRBV5-1	TRBJ1-5	-	CASSLSGGSNQPQHF	TGCGCCAGCAGCTTGTCTGGCGGTAGCAATCAGCCCCAGCATTTT
TRBD2	TRBV6-5	TRBJ2-5	-	CASSPGTSGVETQYF	TGTGCCAGCAGCCCCGGGACTAGCGGGGTAGAGACCCAGTACTTC
TRBD1	TRBV6-5	TRBJ1-5	-	CASSGTAGDQPQHF	TGTGCCAGCAGTGGGACAGCTGGTGATCAGCCCCAGCATTTT
-	TRBV20-1	TRBJ2-7	-	CSAHDSYEQYF	TGCAGTGCACACGACAGCTACGAGCAGTACTTC
TRBD2	TRBV7-2	TRBJ2-2	-	CASSLSGRSGTGELFF	TGTGCCAGCAGCTTAAGCGGGAGGAGTGGCACCGGGGAGCTGTTTTTT
TRBD2	TRBV7-3	TRBJ2-1	few	CASSLEGLAGYNEQFF	TGTGCCAGCAGCTTAGAGGGGCTAGCGGGATACAATGAGCAGTTCTTC
TRBD2	TRBV7-2	TRBJ2-7	-	CASGRGTYEQYF	TGTGCGAGCGGGAGGGGAACCTACGAGCAGTACTTC
TRBD1	TRBV2	TRBJ1-1	-	CASRVPGGTEAFF	TGTGCCAGCAGAGTACCAGGGGGCACTGAAGCTTTCTTT
TRBD1	TRBV5-1	TRBJ2-1	once	CASSLDGTDNNEQFF	TGCGCCAGCAGCTTGGATGGGACAGACAACAATGAGCAGTTCTTC
TRBD2	TRBV19	TRBJ2-1	few	CASSIGLANNEQFF	TGTGCCAGTAGTATAGGACTAGCGAACAATGAGCAGTTCTTC
-	TRBV7-9	TRBJ1-2	-	CASSPGYEGGYTF	TGTGCCAGCAGCCCAGGCTACGAGGGTGGCTACACCTTC
-	TRBV19	TRBJ1-5	-	CASSGTGDQPQHF	TGTGCCAGTAGCGGGACGGGGGATCAGCCCCAGCATTTT
TRBD2	TRBV6-4	TRBJ2-1	-	CASSEASGGQGRQFF	TGTGCCAGCAGTGAAGCTAGCGGGGGCCAAGGTCGGCAGTTCTTC
-	TRBV10-2	TRBJ1-4	-	CASSESSGATNEKLFF	TGCGCCAGCAGTGAGTCGTCGGGAGCAACTAATGAAAAACTGTTTTTT
TRBD2	TRBV6-5	TRBJ2-7	once	CASTLTSGSSYEQYF	TGTGCCAGCACTCTTACTAGCGGGAGCTCCTACGAGCAGTACTTC
TRBD1	TRBV18	TRBJ2-1	-	CASSPPTGFLMNEQFF	TGTGCCAGCTCACCACCGACAGGGTTCCTCATGAATGAGCAGTTCTTC
TRBD2	TRBV9	TRBJ2-7	-	CASSVEGEAGGSYEQYF	TGTGCCAGCAGCGTAGAAGGAGAAGCGGGAGGATCATACGAGCAGTACTTC
-	TRBV27	TRBJ2-6	-	CASSLYTDNSGANVLTF	TGTGCCAGCAGTTTATACACCGACAACTCTGGGGCCAACGTCCTGACTTTC
-	TRBV6-1	TRBJ1-2	-	CASSEARDYGYTF	TGTGCCAGCAGTGAGGCCAGGGACTATGGCTACACCTTC
-	TRBV9	TRBJ2-1	-	CASSGSGTPNNEQFF	TGTGCCAGCAGCGGATCGGGGACACCAAACAATGAGCAGTTCTTC
TRBD1	TRBV27	TRBJ1-1	-	CASSAFTGAITENTEAFF	TGTGCCAGCAGTGCATTTACAGGGGCCATAACCGAAAACACTGAAGCTTTCTTT
TRBD2	TRBV6-4	TRBJ2-3	-	CVWQREERDTQYF	TGTGTCTGGCAGCGGGAGGAGCGAGATACGCAGTATTTT
TRBD2	TRBV5-1	TRBJ2-2	few	CASSLRLARRTGELFF	TGCGCCAGCAGCTTGAGACTAGCGAGGCGGACCGGGGAGCTGTTTTTT
-	TRBV2	TRBJ1-1	-	CASSDTGGRGTEAFF	TGTGCCAGCAGTGATACCGGGGGGCGCGGAACTGAAGCTTTCTTT
-	TRBV2	TRBJ1-4	-	CASSEAARTFDEKLFF	TGTGCCAGCAGTGAGGCGGCACGTACTTTCGATGAAAAACTGTTTTTT
TRBD2	TRBV6-4	TRBJ2-2	once	CASSPGLAGTGELFF	TGTGCCAGCAGTCCTGGACTAGCGGGGACCGGGGAGCTGTTTTTT